The 8 T cell receptor beta chains listed next were all sequenced from one sample in a study of blood T cell repertoires in COVID-19. Measured with immunoSEQ multiplex PCR; TCRdb has only the in-frame clones, and not every one. In the table there are roughly 260,000 clones, roughly 90% of which are singletons. The sample taken for sequencing was peripheral blood. The receptors were gathered from a man in his sixties who had recovered from COVID-19.

This rearrangement joins TRBV11-2 to TRBJ1-3; no clear D gene. Germline CDR1 SGHAT, CDR2 FQNNGV. V was trimmed by 2 bases and J by 8 bases, leaving 19 bases between them. CDR3 length: 16 amino acids. CDR3 nucleotides: TGTGCCAGCAGCTTATCTTCATCGGGGAGTGGTTACACCATATATTTT. Translating it yields CASSLSSSGSGYTIYF.

The chain combines TRBV6-5 with TRBJ1-2; D is undetermined. The length of the CDR3 is 13 residues. Germline V gene lookup returns CDR1 MNHEY and CDR2 SVGAGI. The V end was cut by 7 bases, the J end by 6 bases, with 15 bases between. The CDR3 is CASMVGSQDGYTF. CDR3 sequence (DNA): TGTGCCAGCATGGTCGGGAGTCAGGATGGCTACACCTTC.

This chain uses TRBV2 with TRBJ1-1; TRBD1 agrees at 7 bases. V shed 5 bases, J shed 11 bases, and the junction held 8 bases outside the gene matches. Germline values: CDR1 SNHLY, CDR2 FYNNEI. This CDR3 has 12 amino acids. CDR3 nucleotide sequence: TGTGCCAGCAGTAGCAGACAGGGAGATGCTTTCTTT. It specifies CASSSRQGDAFF.

The genes are TRBV5-1 and TRBJ2-1, with a tentative D call TRBD2 (6 bases). Germline CDR1 SGHRS, CDR2 YFSETQ. Trimming left V 1 base short and J 6 bases short, with 11 bases between. CDR3 length: 14 residues. CDR3 coding DNA: TGCGCCAGCAGCTTGTTGACCGGGGGCAATGAGCAGTTCTTC. Its protein product is CASSLLTGGNEQFF.

Regarding this clone: The same CDR3 is also encoded by other DNA sequences in this sample. This chain links TRBV5-4 with TRBJ2-2; 7 bases align to TRBD2. The V segment lost 2 bases and the J segment 5 bases; nucleotides outside the gene matches: 6. Germline V gene data show CDR1 as SGHNT and CDR2 as YYREEE (reference sequence). The CDR3 consists of 15 residues. CDR3 residues: CASSLGLADTGELFF. The CDR3 DNA reads as TGTGCCAGCAGCTTAGGGCTAGCGGATACCGGGGAGCTGTTTTTT.

The chain joins TRBV5-1 to TRBJ2-3, with D possibly TRBD2 on 6 matching bases. The V end was cut by 4 bases, the J end by 3 bases, with 9 bases between. The CDR3 has 13 residues. CDR1 is SGHRS and CDR2 is YFSETQ in the germline V gene. The DNA of the CDR3 is TGCGCCAGCAGCGAAGGAGGGACAGATACGCAGTATTTT. Its translation is CASSEGGTDTQYF.

The chain carries TRBV7-3 and TRBJ2-2; possibly TRBD1 for D (5 bases). This CDR3 comprises 17 residues. V dropped 5 bases and J dropped 3 bases, with 19 bases sitting between them. Germline CDR1 reads SGHTA; CDR2 reads FQGTGA. CDR3 coding DNA: TGTGCCAGCAGCATGGGTGGGGCGACAAGGCACACCGGGGAGCTGTTTTTT. Protein sequence: CASSMGGATRHTGELFF.

The J gene is TRBJ2-5, the V gene TRBV11-2; tentatively, D is TRBD2 (6 bases). CDR3 length equals 14 residues. With 5 bases removed from V and 5 bases from J, the gap between germline ends came to 15 bases. Germline loops: CDR1 SGHAT, CDR2 FQNNGV. The CDR3 region is CASSAIAGRETQYF. CDR3 DNA sequence: TGTGCCAGCAGCGCAATCGCGGGGCGGGAGACCCAGTACTTC. The full variable domain, in which reference TRBV11-2 and TRBJ2-5 provide the parts outside the CDR3, is EAGVAQSPRYKIIEKRQSVAFWCNPISGHATLYWYQQILGQGPKLLIQFQNNGVVDDSQLPKDRFSAERLKGVDSTLKIQPAKLEDSAVYLCASSAIAGRETQYFGPGTRLLVL.